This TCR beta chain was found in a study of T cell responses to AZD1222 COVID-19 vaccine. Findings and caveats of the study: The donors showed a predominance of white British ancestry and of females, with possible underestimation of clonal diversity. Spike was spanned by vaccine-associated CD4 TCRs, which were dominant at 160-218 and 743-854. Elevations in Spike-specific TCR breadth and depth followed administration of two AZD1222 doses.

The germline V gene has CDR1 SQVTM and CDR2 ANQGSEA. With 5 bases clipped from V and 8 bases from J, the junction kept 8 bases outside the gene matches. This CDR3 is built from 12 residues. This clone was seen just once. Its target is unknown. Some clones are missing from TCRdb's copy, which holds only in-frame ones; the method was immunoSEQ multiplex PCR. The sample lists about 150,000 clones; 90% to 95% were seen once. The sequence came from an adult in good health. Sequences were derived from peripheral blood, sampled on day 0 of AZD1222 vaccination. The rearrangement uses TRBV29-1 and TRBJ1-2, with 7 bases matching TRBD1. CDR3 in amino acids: CSVLDREYGYTF. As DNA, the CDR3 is TGCAGCGTTCTAGACAGGGAGTACGGCTACACCTTC.